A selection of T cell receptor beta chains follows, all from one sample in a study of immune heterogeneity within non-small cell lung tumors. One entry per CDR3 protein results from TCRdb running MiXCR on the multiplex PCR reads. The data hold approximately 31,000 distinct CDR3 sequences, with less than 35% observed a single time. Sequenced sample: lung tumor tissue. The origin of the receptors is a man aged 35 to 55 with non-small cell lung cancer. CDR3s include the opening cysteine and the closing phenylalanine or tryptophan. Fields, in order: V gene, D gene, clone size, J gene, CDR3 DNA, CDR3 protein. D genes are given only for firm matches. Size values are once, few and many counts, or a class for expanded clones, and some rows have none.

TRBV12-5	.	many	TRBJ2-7	TGTGCTAGTGGTTTGGAACTAGGCGCCTACGAGCAGTACTTC	CASGLELGAYEQYF
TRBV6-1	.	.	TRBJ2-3	TGTGCCAGCAGTGAAGGGTCGTTTGGGCGGAGCACAGATACGCAGTATTTT	CASSEGSFGRSTDTQYF
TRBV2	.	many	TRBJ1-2	TGTGCCAGCAGTGAAAACAGGGTGGGTTACGGCTACACCTTC	CASSENRVGYGYTF
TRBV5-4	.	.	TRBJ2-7	TGTGCCAGCAGCTCTGGGGACAACCTCTACGAGCAGTACTTC	CASSSGDNLYEQYF
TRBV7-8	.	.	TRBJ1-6	TGTGCCAGCAGCTTAAGGGAACTGGGTCCTGGGGGCCGGAGTTCACCCCTCCACTTT	CASSLRELGPGGRSSPLHF
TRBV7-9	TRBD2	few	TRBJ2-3	TGTGCCAGCAGCATACTAGCGGGAGGAACAGATACGCAGTATTTT	CASSILAGGTDTQYF
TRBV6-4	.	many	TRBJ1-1	TGTGCCAGCCGCGTTAGGGTGGGGTACACTGAAGCTTTCTTT	CASRVRVGYTEAFF
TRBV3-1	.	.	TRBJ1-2	TGTGCCAGCGGAGAGGGGGGCCCCCACTATGGCTACACCTTC	CASGEGGPHYGYTF
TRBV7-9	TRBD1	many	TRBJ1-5	TGTGCCAGCAGCTCGGGACAGGGGGCTTCTCAGCCCCAGCATTTT	CASSSGQGASQPQHF
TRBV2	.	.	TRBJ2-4	TGTGCCAGCAGTTCAGGGCTGGACATTCAGTACTTC	CASSSGLDIQYF
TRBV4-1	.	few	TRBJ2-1	TGCGCCAGCAGCCAAGAAACTGCGGTGGGGTACAATGAGCAGTTCTTC	CASSQETAVGYNEQFF
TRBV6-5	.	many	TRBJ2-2	TGTGCCAGCAGTTACTCGGCAGGCACCGGGGAGCTGTTTTTT	CASSYSAGTGELFF
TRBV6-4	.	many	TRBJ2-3	TGTGCCAGCAAAACACTAGGAGATACGCAGTATTTT	CASKTLGDTQYF
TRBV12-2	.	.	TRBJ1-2	TGTGCAAGTCGCCACTCTAACTATGGCTACACCTTC	CASRHSNYGYTF
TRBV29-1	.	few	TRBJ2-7	TGCAGCGTCAATAAAGAGGGGCACGAGCAGTACTTC	CSVNKEGHEQYF
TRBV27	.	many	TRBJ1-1	TGTGCCACTTCCGGGCAGCTTAACACTGAAGCTTTCTTT	CATSGQLNTEAFF
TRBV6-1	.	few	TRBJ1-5	TGTGCCAGCAGTCAGGGCGGGGGGAGAAATCGGCCCCAGCATTTT	CASSQGGGRNRPQHF
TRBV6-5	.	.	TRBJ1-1	TGTGCCAGCACTTACTCGTTCAGGAACACTGAAGCTTTCTTT	CASTYSFRNTEAFF
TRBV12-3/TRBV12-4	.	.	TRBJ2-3	TGTGCCAGCAGCCCTAGAATCACAGATACGCAGTATTTT	CASSPRITDTQYF
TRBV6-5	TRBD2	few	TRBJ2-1	TGTGCCAGCAGTCCTTTAGCGGGAGAGGACAATGAGCAGTTCTTC	CASSPLAGEDNEQFF
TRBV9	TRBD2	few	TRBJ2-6	TGTGCCAGCAGCGTACCCCGCCGGGGGGAGAGCTCTGGGGCCAACGTCCTGACTTTC	CASSVPRRGESSGANVLTF
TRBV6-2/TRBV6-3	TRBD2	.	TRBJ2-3	TGTGCCTCCAGGGCCGCTAGCGGGACAGATACGCAGTATTTT	CASRAASGTDTQYF
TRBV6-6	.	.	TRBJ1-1	TGTGCCAGCAGTTACTCGACGGGGGTAAGGACTGAAGCTTTCTTT	CASSYSTGVRTEAFF
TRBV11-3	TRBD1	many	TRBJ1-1	TGTGCCAGCAGCCCGTCGACAGGGGTACTTGGAGCTTTCTTT	CASSPSTGVLGAFF